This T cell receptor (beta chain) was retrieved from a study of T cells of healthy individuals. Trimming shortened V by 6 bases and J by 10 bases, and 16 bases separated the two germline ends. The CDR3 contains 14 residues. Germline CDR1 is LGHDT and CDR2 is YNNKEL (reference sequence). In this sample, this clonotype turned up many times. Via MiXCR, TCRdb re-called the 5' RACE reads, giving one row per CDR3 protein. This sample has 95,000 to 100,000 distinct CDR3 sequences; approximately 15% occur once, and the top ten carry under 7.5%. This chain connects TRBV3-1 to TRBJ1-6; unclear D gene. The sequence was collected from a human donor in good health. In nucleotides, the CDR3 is TGTGCCAGCAGTCCCGCGAGACGTGAGTCACCCCTCCACTTT. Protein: CASSPARRESPLHF.